The clone carrying this T cell receptor beta chain was recorded only once. Using immunoSEQ multiplex PCR, the repertoire was profiled, and TCRdb retains in-frame clones only, with some absent. The data hold some 140,000 clones, with roughly 84% observed a single time. These data belong to a study of cytotoxic CD8 clonotypes in ibrutinib-treated CLL. Study background: Samples averaged roughly 280,000 productive templates and tens of thousands of productive rearrangements.

The germline V gene encodes CDR1 LNHDA and CDR2 SQIVND (reference sequence). The CDR3 spans 12 residues. J was trimmed by 6 bases and V by 9 bases; bases with no gene match: 7. The sample in question was PBMCs, obtained after 24 months of ibrutinib treatment. The chain is built from TRBV19 and TRBJ1-2; 7 positions match TRBD1. This receptor was taken from a human donor with chronic lymphocytic leukemia. CDR3 DNA sequence: TGTGCCAGCCTTACAGGGGCCAATGGCTACACCTTC. Translated, it gives CASLTGANGYTF.